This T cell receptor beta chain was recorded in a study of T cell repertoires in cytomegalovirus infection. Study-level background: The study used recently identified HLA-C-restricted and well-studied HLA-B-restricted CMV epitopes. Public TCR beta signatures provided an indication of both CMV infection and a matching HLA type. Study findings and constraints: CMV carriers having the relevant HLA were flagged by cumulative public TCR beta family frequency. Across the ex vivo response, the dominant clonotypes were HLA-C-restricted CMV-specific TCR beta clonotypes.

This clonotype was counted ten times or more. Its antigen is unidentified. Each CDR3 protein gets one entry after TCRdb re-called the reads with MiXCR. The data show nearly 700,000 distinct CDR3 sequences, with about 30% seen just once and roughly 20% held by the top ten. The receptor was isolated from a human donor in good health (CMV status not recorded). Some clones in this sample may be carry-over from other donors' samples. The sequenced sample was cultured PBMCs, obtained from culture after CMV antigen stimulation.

CDR3 region: CASSLELAGLYNEQFF. The CDR3 coding sequence is TGTGCCAGCAGCTTGGAACTAGCGGGCCTCTACAATGAGCAGTTCTTC. This rearrangement joins TRBV7-2 to TRBJ2-1; 9 bases map to TRBD2. The trim removed 3 bases at V and 3 bases at J, leaving 6 bases unmatched. The V gene's germline CDR1 is SGHTA and CDR2 FQGNSA. The CDR3 spans 16 residues.